The entry below gives a single T cell receptor beta chain sequence along with its context. TCRdb keeps only in-frame clones here, not all; method: immunoSEQ multiplex PCR. The sample contains 60,000 to 70,000 clones, 85% of which appear only once. Germline CDR1 SEHNR, CDR2 FQNEAQ (reference sequence). The V gene end was trimmed by 5 bases and the J gene end by 6 bases; junction bases not matched to a gene: 5. The CDR3 is 14 residues long. This specimen comes from a study of blood T cell repertoires in COVID-19. Study-level information: Acute and convalescent COVID-19 specimens originated in the United States, Italy and Spain.

The clonotype comes from a man aged 50 or older with acute or convalescent COVID-19. The rearrangement links TRBV7-9 to TRBJ2-7, with 12 bases matching TRBD2. Material for sequencing was peripheral blood. The CDR3 here is CASSQGLAGREQYF. CDR3 DNA: TGTGCCAGCAGCCAAGGACTAGCGGGGCGCGAGCAGTACTTC.